What follows are 22 T cell receptor beta chains derived from one specimen sequenced in a study of glioma-infiltrating T cells after dendritic cell vaccination. Time point meaning: after dendritic cell vaccination, including at tumor progression/relapse. Profiling relied on immunoSEQ multiplex PCR, and the TCRdb table lists in-frame clones only, not all of them. The table lists some 78,000 clones, 85% of them singletons. The specimen was blood, collected after dendritic cell vaccination. The source of these receptors is a human donor with glioblastoma.

The chain employs TRBV14 and TRBJ2-5; 12 nucleotides match TRBD2. This CDR3 comprises 16 residues. The J segment lost 1 base and the V segment lost 4 bases, leaving 4 bases of the junction unmatched. Germline V gene sequence: CDR1 SGHDN, CDR2 FVKESK. The CDR3 nucleotides are TGTGCCAGCAGCCGACCGGGACTAGCGGGCCAAGAGACCCAGTACTTC. As protein: CASSRPGLAGQETQYF.

The rearrangement joins TRBV27 to TRBJ2-6; D gene unclear. The germline V and J ends were trimmed by 0 bases and 0 bases, with 15 bases remaining between them. Germline CDR1 MNHEY, CDR2 SMNVEV (reference sequence). This CDR3 is built from 19 residues. CDR3 in amino acids: CASSLSLVNSASGANVLTF. In DNA, the CDR3 is TGTGCCAGCAGTTTATCTTTAGTGAACTCTGCCTCTGGGGCCAACGTCCTGACTTTC.

The V and J genes are TRBV11-2 and TRBJ1-1, with 10 bases matching TRBD1. Germline CDR1 and CDR2: SGHAT and FQNNGV. The CDR3 is 15 residues long. Trimming removed 5 bases from V and 7 bases from J; junction bases left unmatched: 10. CDR3 region: CASSPTGTGVIEAFF. DNA for the CDR3: TGTGCCAGCAGCCCGACCGGGACAGGGGTGATTGAAGCTTTCTTT. Together with reference TRBV11-2 and TRBJ1-1, the CDR3 gives the full variable domain: EAGVAQSPRYKIIEKRQSVAFWCNPISGHATLYWYQQILGQGPKLLIQFQNNGVVDDSQLPKDRFSAERLKGVDSTLKIQPAKLEDSAVYLCASSPTGTGVIEAFFGQGTRLTVV.

This rearrangement joins TRBV6-1 to TRBJ2-7, with D possibly being TRBD1 (5 bases). The CDR3 extends over 15 amino acids. Germline CDR1 and CDR2: MNHNS and SASEGT. The ends were cut back, 3 bases at V and 3 bases at J, with 15 bases in the middle. DNA of the CDR3: TGTGCCAGCAGTGATTGGATAGGACAAGTCTACGAGCAGTACTTC. Translating gives CASSDWIGQVYEQYF.

The CDR3 DNA reads as TGTGCCAGCAGTTTAGCGGGGACAGGGGCCCCCTACGAGCAGTACTTC. It specifies CASSLAGTGAPYEQYF. This chain connects TRBV27 to TRBJ2-7; 10 nucleotides line up with TRBD1. The CDR3 contains 16 residues. The trim removed 2 bases at V and 2 bases at J, leaving 6 bases unmatched. Germline V gives CDR1 MNHEY, CDR2 SMNVEV (reference sequence).

The chain couples TRBV9 to TRBJ2-3; D gene unclear. There are 12 residues in the CDR3. Trimming left V 0 bases short and J 4 bases short, with 3 bases between. Germline V CDR1 and CDR2: SGDLS, YYNGEE. CDR3 nucleotides: TGTGCCAGCAGCGTAGCGGCAGATACGCAGTATTTT. Translated, it gives CASSVAADTQYF.

The rearrangement joins TRBV14 to TRBJ2-3, with 7 bases matching TRBD2. The J segment lost 1 base and the V segment lost 10 bases, leaving 2 bases of the junction unmatched. This CDR3 has 12 residues. Germline V gene lookup returns CDR1 SGHDN and CDR2 FVKESK. CDR3 loop: CATGLGTDTQYF. The CDR3 bases are TGTGCCACCGGACTAGGCACAGATACGCAGTATTTT.

The V and J genes are TRBV28 and TRBJ1-1; TRBD1 aligns across 9 bases. CDR3 length: 15 amino acids. Looked up from germline, CDR1 is MDHEN and CDR2 is SYDVKM. V was clipped by 2 bases and J by 3 bases; unmatched bases: 4. DNA of the CDR3: TGTGCCAGCAGTTTACCCGGGACAGGGTACACTGAAGCTTTCTTT. It encodes CASSLPGTGYTEAFF. The full variable domain, rest sourced from reference TRBV28 and TRBJ1-1, is DVKVTQSSRYLVKRTGEKVFLECVQDMDHENMFWYRQDPGLGLRLIYFSYDVKMKEKGDIPEGYSVSREKKERFSLILESASTNQTSMYLCASSLPGTGYTEAFFGQGTRLTVV.

The rearrangement links TRBV15 to TRBJ1-4; TRBD1 matches 7 bases. Trimming took 1 base from V and 6 from J; bases not matched to a gene: 11. CDR3 length equals 17 residues. Germline lookup yields CDR1 LNHNV and CDR2 YYDKDF (reference sequence). The CDR3 region is CATSRGEGDSQYEKLFF. CDR3 sequence (DNA): TGTGCCACCAGCAGAGGGGAAGGGGACAGCCAGTATGAAAAACTGTTTTTT.

The gene calls are TRBV28 and TRBJ2-5; 9 nucleotides match TRBD1. CDR1 is MDHEN, CDR2 SYDVKM, per germline. The trim removed 4 bases at V and 2 bases at J, leaving 17 bases unmatched. The CDR3 extends over 19 amino acids. The CDR3 region is CASSSPWDRVRRDQETQYF. The CDR3 DNA follows: TGTGCCAGCAGTTCGCCCTGGGACAGGGTAAGGAGGGATCAAGAGACCCAGTACTTC.

This clone showed up just a few times. The chain has TRBV14 and TRBJ2-3; no clear D. The CDR3 consists of 15 residues. V lost 4 bases and J 1 base, leaving 12 bases between the germline ends. Germline CDR1 reads SGHDN; CDR2 reads FVKESK. CDR3 DNA sequence: TGTGCCAGCAGCCCCGAGTTCCTACGCACAGATACGCAGTATTTT. It yields the protein CASSPEFLRTDTQYF.

The chain combines TRBV10-1 with TRBJ2-3; 9 nucleotides agree with TRBD1. CDR1 and CDR2 from the germline V gene are WNHNN and SYGVQD (reference sequence). This CDR3 is 15 amino acids long. The trim removed 9 bases at V and 3 bases at J, leaving 10 bases unmatched. The DNA of the CDR3 is TGCGCCAGAAAAGAGACAGGGGGAAAAACAGATACGCAGTATTTT. Its protein is CARKETGGKTDTQYF.

The chain carries TRBV6-6 and TRBJ2-7; 9 positions agree with TRBD1. The CDR3 runs 15 residues. The J segment lost 5 bases and the V segment lost 7 bases, leaving 12 bases of the junction unmatched. Germline V gene data show CDR1 as MNHNY and CDR2 as SVGAGI (reference sequence). CDR3 sequence reads: CASKANRGRTDEQYF. The CDR3 DNA reads as TGTGCCAGCAAGGCGAACAGGGGGCGCACTGACGAGCAGTACTTC.

The J gene is TRBJ2-7, the V gene TRBV2, with D perhaps TRBD1 (5 bases). Germline CDR1 is SNHLY and CDR2 is FYNNEI. The CDR3 runs to 13 residues. V was trimmed by 8 bases and J by 5 bases, leaving 16 bases between them. CDR3 sequence: CASRQSMTHEQYF. In DNA form, the CDR3 reads TGTGCCAGCCGACAGTCCATGACCCACGAGCAGTACTTC.

The chain uses TRBV9 and TRBJ2-1, with 10 bases lining up with TRBD2. The V and J ends lost 1 base and 5 bases, in that order; junction bases with no gene match: 3. The germline CDR1 and CDR2 sequences are SGDLS and YYNGEE. The CDR3 sequence is 15 residues long. In nucleotides, the CDR3 is TGTGCCAGCAGCGTACTAGCGGGAGTAGACAATGAGCAGTTCTTC. Amino acid sequence: CASSVLAGVDNEQFF.

This rearrangement joins TRBV30 to TRBJ2-1, with 13 bases identical to TRBD2. Germline values: CDR1 GTSNPN, CDR2 SVGIG (reference sequence). This CDR3 has 18 amino acids. Unmatched junction bases numbered 10, after V lost 0 bases and J lost 5 bases. CDR3 residues: CAWSVLLTSGRAHNEQFF. In nucleotides, the CDR3 is TGTGCCTGGAGTGTACTGCTTACTAGCGGGAGGGCCCACAATGAGCAGTTCTTC.

V is TRBV7-3 and J is TRBJ2-5, with D possibly matching TRBD1 (6 bases). Trimming took off 5 bases at V and 5 bases at J, with 12 bases between the two ends. Germline loops: CDR1 SGHTA, CDR2 FQGTGA. This CDR3 has 13 residues. The CDR3 DNA sequence: TGTGCCAGCAGCCGGACAGATCGGGAGACCCAGTACTTC. As protein: CASSRTDRETQYF.

The chain joins TRBV19 to TRBJ2-1; 8 bases align to TRBD2. Germline loops: CDR1 LNHDA, CDR2 SQIVND (reference sequence). This CDR3 has 12 amino acids. After removal of 9 bases from V and 13 bases from J, the junction contained 11 bases not matched to a gene. The CDR3 DNA reads TGTGCCAGCCGCATTGCCGGGGGGGGACAGTTCTTC. It codes for CASRIAGGGQFF.

The rearrangement links TRBV11-1 to TRBJ2-1; the match to TRBD2 covers 7 bases. Germline loops: CDR1 SGHAT, CDR2 FQDESV (reference sequence). This CDR3 is built from 14 residues. V shed 1 base, J shed 9 bases, and the junction held 6 bases outside the gene matches. The CDR3 nucleotides read TGTGCCAGCAGCTTAGGTGGGACTACCATTGAGCAGTTCTTC. This codes for CASSLGGTTIEQFF.

The chain uses TRBV7-2 and TRBJ2-1; 11 bases are shared with TRBD2. Germline V CDR1 and CDR2: SGHTA, FQGNSA. Unmatched junction bases numbered 3, after V lost 4 bases and J lost 4 bases. The CDR3 extends over 15 amino acids. The CDR3 spells CASSSRTSGYNEQFF. In nucleotides, the CDR3 is TGTGCCAGCAGCTCCCGGACTAGCGGGTACAATGAGCAGTTCTTC.

This clone was recorded a few times. CDR3 nucleotide sequence: TGTGCCATCAGTGAGTCGCGAGGATCACCCTCCTACGAGCAGTACTTC. This gives the protein CAISESRGSPSYEQYF. This chain connects TRBV10-3 to TRBJ2-7; D call uncertain. Germline values: CDR1 ENHRY, CDR2 SYGVKD. The V end was cut by 0 bases, the J end by 0 bases, with 12 bases between. The CDR3 has 16 residues.

This clone was seen once. The chain couples TRBV5-6 to TRBJ1-5; D possibly corresponds to TRBD1 (6 bases). Trimming took off 4 bases at V and 7 bases at J, with 15 bases between the two ends. CDR1 is SGHDT and CDR2 is YYEEEE in the germline V gene. This CDR3 has 14 amino acids. CDR3 in amino acids: CASSLQGLGQPQHF. The CDR3, as DNA: TGTGCCAGCAGCCTACAGGGCCTCGGGCAGCCCCAGCATTTT.